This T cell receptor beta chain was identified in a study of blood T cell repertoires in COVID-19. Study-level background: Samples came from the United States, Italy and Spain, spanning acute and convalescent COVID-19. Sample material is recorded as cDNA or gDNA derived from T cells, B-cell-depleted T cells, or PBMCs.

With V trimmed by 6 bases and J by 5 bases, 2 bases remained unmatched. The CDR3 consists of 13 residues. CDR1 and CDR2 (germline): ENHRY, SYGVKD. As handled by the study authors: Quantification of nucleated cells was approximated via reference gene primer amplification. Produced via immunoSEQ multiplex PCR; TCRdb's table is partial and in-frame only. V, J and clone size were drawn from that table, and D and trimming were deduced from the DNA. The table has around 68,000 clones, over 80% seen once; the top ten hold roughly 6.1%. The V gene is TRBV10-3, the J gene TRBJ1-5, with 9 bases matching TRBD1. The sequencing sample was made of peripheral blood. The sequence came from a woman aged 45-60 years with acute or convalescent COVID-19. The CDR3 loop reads CAIRQGAHQPQHF. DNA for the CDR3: TGTGCCATCAGACAGGGGGCCCATCAGCCCCAGCATTTT.